The 22 T cell receptor beta chains listed next were all sequenced from one sample in a study of OX40 agonist ivuxolimab in advanced cancers. The table came from immunoSEQ multiplex PCR; TCRdb's copy has only in-frame clones and leaves some out. The sample includes around 26,000 clones, 79% of them seen just once. The sequences come from CD4+ or CD8+ T cells sorted from blood, collected in a trial of the OX40 agonist ivuxolimab. The source of these receptors is an adult with an advanced solid tumor such as melanoma, head and neck, liver or kidney cancer.

The chain uses TRBV27 and TRBJ1-4; 8 bases agree with TRBD1. Germline values: CDR1 MNHEY, CDR2 SMNVEV (reference sequence). The CDR3 loop spans 17 amino acids. After removal of 4 bases from V and 6 bases from J, the junction contained 13 bases not matched to a gene. CDR3 protein: CASSSGQGGGGYEKLFF. Written as DNA, the CDR3 is TGTGCCAGCAGTTCTGGACAGGGTGGCGGGGGTTATGAAAAACTGTTTTTT. The full variable domain, its missing parts supplied by reference TRBV27 and TRBJ1-4, is EAQVTQNPRYLITVTGKKLTVTCSQNMNHEYMSWYRQDPGLGLRQIYYSMNVEVTDKGDVPEGYKVSRKEKRNFPLILESPSPNQTSLYFCASSSGQGGGGYEKLFFGSGTQLSVL.

V and J are TRBV9 and TRBJ1-4; TRBD1 aligns across 12 bases. V trimming: 3 bases; J trimming: 8 bases; junction bases outside the gene matches: 8. Germline V gene data show CDR1 as SGDLS and CDR2 as YYNGEE. The CDR3 extends over 16 amino acids. Here the CDR3 reads CASSATGQGALEKLFF. The CDR3 region has the DNA TGTGCCAGCAGCGCCACGGGACAGGGGGCGCTGGAAAAACTGTTTTTT.

About this clone itself: Other DNA sequences within the sample encode an identical CDR3. V is TRBV5-4 and J is TRBJ1-5; D ambiguous. Between the trimmed V and J ends, which lost 0 bases and 7 bases, there was a span of 8 bases. CDR1 SGHNT and CDR2 YYREEE come from the germline V gene (reference sequence). This CDR3 is 13 amino acids long. The CDR3 is CASSLERAQPQHF. For the CDR3, the DNA is TGTGCCAGCAGCTTGGAACGGGCGCAGCCCCAGCATTTT.

The chain carries TRBV7-3 and TRBJ2-7; the match to TRBD2 covers 10 bases. V trimming: 6 bases; J trimming: 6 bases; junction bases outside the gene matches: 5. The CDR3 length is 13 residues. The germline CDR1 and CDR2 sequences are SGHTA and FQGTGA. The CDR3 loop is CASSPGLASEQYF. CDR3 DNA: TGTGCCAGCAGTCCGGGACTAGCGAGCGAGCAGTACTTC.

The CDR3 loop reads CASSLTGQVNTEAFF. In DNA form, the CDR3 reads TGTGCCAGCAGCTTAACAGGACAGGTGAACACTGAAGCTTTCTTT. The rearrangement joins TRBV7-3 to TRBJ1-1; TRBD1 matches 7 bases. The CDR3 contains 15 residues. V trimming: 0 bases; J trimming: 0 bases; junction bases outside the gene matches: 1. From germline, CDR1 is SGHTA and CDR2 FQGTGA.

The genes are TRBV5-1 and TRBJ1-1; D might be TRBD1 (6 bases). The CDR3 totals 20 residues. V was pared by 4 bases and J by 4 bases, with 32 bases between. Germline V gene lookup returns CDR1 SGHRS and CDR2 YFSETQ. The CDR3 DNA follows: TGCGCCAGCAGCGTTGGAACAGGGAGGGTTCCGCAGGGCATGGTCACTGAAGCTTTCTTT. Amino acid sequence: CASSVGTGRVPQGMVTEAFF. The full variable domain, completed using reference TRBV5-1 and TRBJ1-1, is KAGVTQTPRYLIKTRGQQVTLSCSPISGHRSVSWYQQTPGQGLQFLFEYFSETQRNKGNFPGRFSGRQFSNSRSEMNVSTLELGDSALYLCASSVGTGRVPQGMVTEAFFGQGTRLTVV.

The chain recombines TRBV11-3 with TRBJ2-3; unclear D gene. Trimming removed 0 bases from V and 4 bases from J, with 2 bases in between. The CDR3 consists of 12 residues. Germline loops: CDR1 SGHNT, CDR2 YENEEA. CDR3 protein: CASSLDSDTQYF. CDR3 in DNA: TGTGCCAGCAGCTTAGATTCAGATACGCAGTATTTT.

J is TRBJ1-2 and V is TRBV5-1; no definite D call. This CDR3 spans 14 amino acids. V was shortened by 0 bases and J by 6 bases, with 12 bases between the two germline ends. Germline values: CDR1 SGHRS, CDR2 YFSETQ. CDR3 sequence (DNA): TGCGCCAGCAGCTTGGGAGAGGCGTCGAATGGCTACACCTTC. Its translation: CASSLGEASNGYTF.

The V and J genes are TRBV6-1 and TRBJ1-6; 9 bases map to TRBD1. The germline V gene has CDR1 MNHNS and CDR2 SASEGT. The length of the CDR3 is 15 residues. Losses at the gene ends were 4 bases for V and 5 bases for J; bases not matched to a gene: 3. CDR3 bases: TGTGCCAGCAGTGCCCGACAGGGGGATAATTCACCCCTCCACTTT. Amino acid sequence: CASSARQGDNSPLHF.

This chain joins TRBV5-1 and TRBJ2-3, with D tentatively TRBD1 or TRBD2 (5 bases each). The CDR3 consists of 16 residues. V gave up 0 bases and J gave up 0 bases, with 11 bases separating them. Germline CDR1 and CDR2: SGHRS and YFSETQ. CDR3 DNA: TGCGCCAGCAGCTTGGTAGCGAGGGGAAGCACAGATACGCAGTATTTT. Amino acids: CASSLVARGSTDTQYF.

The chain links TRBV5-6 to TRBJ2-3; 9 nucleotides agree with TRBD1. This CDR3 has 15 residues. Germline lookup yields CDR1 SGHDT and CDR2 YYEEEE. Unmatched junction bases numbered 8, after V lost 5 bases and J lost 4 bases. The CDR3 loop reads CASRQNRGRADTQYF. CDR3 DNA: TGTGCCAGCAGACAAAACAGGGGGCGGGCAGATACGCAGTATTTT.

V is TRBV28 and J is TRBJ1-1, with D possibly TRBD1 on 6 matching bases. This CDR3 spans 18 amino acids. With 7 bases removed from V and 1 base from J, the gap between germline ends came to 25 bases. Germline V gene data show CDR1 as MDHEN and CDR2 as SYDVKM. The CDR3 sequence is CASTPGRAFRGGNTEAFF. In nucleotides, the CDR3 is TGTGCCAGCACCCCGGGACGCGCCTTCAGGGGCGGGAACACTGAAGCTTTCTTT.

On this clone itself: Other DNA sequences from this sample encode an identical CDR3 as well. The V and J genes are TRBV30 and TRBJ1-2; a weak D match, TRBD1 (6 bases). The CDR3 runs 13 residues. Trimming took off 2 bases at V and 6 bases at J, with 13 bases between the two ends. Germline V gene lookup returns CDR1 GTSNPN and CDR2 SVGIG (reference sequence). CDR3 in amino acids: CAWSLGALDGYTF. The DNA for the CDR3 is TGTGCCTGGAGTTTGGGGGCCCTGGATGGCTACACCTTC.

The CDR3 sequence: CASRGQGARDEKLFF. The CDR3 DNA sequence: TGCGCCAGCAGGGGACAGGGGGCTAGAGATGAAAAACTGTTTTTT. This sequence joins TRBV5-1 and TRBJ1-4; 12 bases fit TRBD1. Trimming took 5 bases from V and 6 from J; bases not matched to a gene: 5. The germline V gene has CDR1 SGHRS and CDR2 YFSETQ. CDR3 length: 15 residues. Full variable domain (remainder filled in from reference TRBV5-1 and TRBJ1-4): KAGVTQTPRYLIKTRGQQVTLSCSPISGHRSVSWYQQTPGQGLQFLFEYFSETQRNKGNFPGRFSGRQFSNSRSEMNVSTLELGDSALYLCASRGQGARDEKLFFGSGTQLSVL.

This clone occurred once. This rearrangement joins TRBV9 to TRBJ1-2, with 8 bases matching TRBD1. The ends lost 1 base at V and 6 bases at J; junction bases unmatched: 14. The CDR3 extends over 17 amino acids. Germline V gene lookup returns CDR1 SGDLS and CDR2 YYNGEE. The CDR3 coding sequence is TGTGCCAGCAGCGTAAATACGGGGTTTACAGGGGGACATGGCTACACCTTC. Protein: CASSVNTGFTGGHGYTF.

The chain has TRBV6-1 and TRBJ1-4; possible D gene TRBD1, 5 bases. In germline, CDR1 is MNHNS, CDR2 SASEGT. The CDR3 spans 21 residues. The germline V and J ends were trimmed by 0 bases and 0 bases, with 23 bases remaining between them. In DNA form, the CDR3 reads TGTGCCAGCAGTGAAGCGTTCGGGGGGATGGAGTACCGAGCAACTAATGAAAAACTGTTTTTT. This translates into CASSEAFGGMEYRATNEKLFF.

The J gene is TRBJ1-5, the V gene TRBV30; possible D gene TRBD1, 5 bases. Trimming removed 1 base from V and 4 bases from J, with 11 bases in between. The CDR3 is 14 amino acids. From germline, CDR1 is GTSNPN and CDR2 SVGIG (reference sequence). The CDR3 nucleotides read TGTGCCTGGAGTGCCGCGGGGGGGAATCAGCCCCAGCATTTT. It is translated as CAWSAAGGNQPQHF.

V gene TRBV4-2 combines with J gene TRBJ2-2, with D possibly TRBD1 on 6 matching bases. Per the germline V gene, CDR1 is LGHNA and CDR2 is YNFKEQ. CDR3 length equals 16 residues. The V end was cut by 5 bases, the J end by 0 bases, with 13 bases between. The CDR3 DNA reads TGTGCCAGCAGCGCGAACAGGGATCCGAACACCGGGGAGCTGTTTTTT. Protein sequence: CASSANRDPNTGELFF.

This sequence joins TRBV6-1 and TRBJ1-5; 7 positions agree with TRBD1. The CDR3 length is 15 residues. J lost 7 bases, V lost 6 bases, and 12 bases had no gene match. CDR1 and CDR2 (germline): MNHNS, SASEGT. In DNA form, the CDR3 reads TGTGCCAGCAGACTCGGACAGGACCCCATCCAGCCCCAGCATTTT. Protein: CASRLGQDPIQPQHF.

This sequence joins TRBV11-2 and TRBJ1-1, with D tentatively TRBD1 (6 bases). Trimming removed 5 bases from V and 1 base from J, with 17 bases in between. The CDR3 has 16 residues. Germline V gene lookup returns CDR1 SGHAT and CDR2 FQNNGV. CDR3 sequence (DNA): TGTGCCAGCAGCCCCCGGTTAGGGGGGGGGAACACTGAAGCTTTCTTT. Encoded protein: CASSPRLGGGNTEAFF.

The chain has TRBV6-5 and TRBJ1-4; D unresolved. This CDR3 comprises 15 residues. The V gene lost 6 bases and the J gene lost 8 bases, with 19 bases spanning the gap. CDR1 MNHEY and CDR2 SVGAGI come from the germline V gene. The CDR3 here is CASRGEDRPSEKLFF. The CDR3 DNA reads as TGTGCCAGCAGGGGCGAAGATAGACCTTCCGAAAAACTGTTTTTT.

The chain combines TRBV5-6 with TRBJ2-5, with a tentative D call TRBD2 (5 bases). The CDR3 sequence is 15 residues long. The germline V gene encodes CDR1 SGHDT and CDR2 YYEEEE. The V end lost 4 bases, the J end lost 1 base, and 14 bases lay between the germline ends. The CDR3 DNA reads TGTGCCAGCAGCCGAGGGCTAGTCGGCCAAGAGACCCAGTACTTC. Translating it yields CASSRGLVGQETQYF.